The clone carrying this T cell receptor beta chain was seen a few times. These data come from a study of cytomegalovirus exposure and HLA in healthy donors. The PCR contained 60 Vbeta and 13 Jbeta primers. Sequenced by immunoSEQ multiplex PCR; TCRdb stores in-frame clones only, minus some. Of about 130,000 clones listed, about 84% are singletons. The CDR3 is 13 residues long. V dropped 4 bases and J dropped 4; count of bases not matched to a gene: 4. Germline CDR1 is SGHNT and CDR2 is YYREEE (reference sequence). This receptor was taken from a man aged 40-55 years in good health and CMV-seronegative. The sequenced sample consisted of PBMCs. The chain employs TRBV5-4 and TRBJ1-1, with 7 bases fitting TRBD1. This CDR3 reads CASSSYRGTEAFF. CDR3 DNA: TGTGCCAGCAGCAGCTACAGGGGCACTGAAGCTTTCTTT. The full variable domain, rest sourced from reference TRBV5-4 and TRBJ1-1, is ETGVTQSPTHLIKTRGQQVTLRCSSQSGHNTVSWYQQALGQGPQFIFQYYREEENGRGNFPPRFSGLQFPNYSSELNVNALELDDSALYLCASSSYRGTEAFFGQGTRLTVV.